These T cell receptor beta chains were read from a single sample in a study of T cell responses to AZD1222 COVID-19 vaccine. Assay used: immunoSEQ multiplex PCR; TCRdb lists only in-frame clones, some missing. The sample includes 120,000 or so clones, approximately 90% of them seen just once. The sequencing used peripheral blood, collected on day 0 of AZD1222 vaccination. The receptors shown here come from an adult in good health. Both conserved end residues are part of each CDR3. Fields, in order: D gene, V gene, clone size, J gene, CDR3 DNA, CDR3 protein. The D gene is left open where the match is weak. Some rows mark clone size as missing; the rest say once, few, many or name a class of expanded clone.

d_gene: .; v_gene: TRBV3-1/TRBV3-2; abundance: .; j_gene: TRBJ2-3; CDR3nt: TGTGCCAGCAGCCACGTCGGGGCACTAGATACGCAGTATTTT; CDR3aa: CASSHVGALDTQYF
d_gene: .; v_gene: TRBV2; abundance: .; j_gene: TRBJ1-3; CDR3nt: TGTGCCAGCACCCCGGAAGGGGGAAACACCATATATTTT; CDR3aa: CASTPEGGNTIYF
d_gene: .; v_gene: TRBV7-2; abundance: .; j_gene: TRBJ2-7; CDR3nt: TGTGCCAGCAGCTTAGCGCGACAAACTTACGAGCAGTACTTC; CDR3aa: CASSLARQTYEQYF
d_gene: TRBD1; v_gene: TRBV19; abundance: .; j_gene: TRBJ2-7; CDR3nt: TGTGCCAGTAGTGCCCGGACAGGATCCTACGAGCAGTACTTC; CDR3aa: CASSARTGSYEQYF
d_gene: .; v_gene: TRBV7-3; abundance: .; j_gene: TRBJ1-2; CDR3nt: TGTGCCAGCAGCTCAGGGGCTTTAAACTATGGCTACACCTTC; CDR3aa: CASSSGALNYGYTF
d_gene: .; v_gene: TRBV9; abundance: .; j_gene: TRBJ2-2; CDR3nt: TGTGCCAGCGGGGACACCGGGGAGCTGTTTTTT; CDR3aa: CASGDTGELFF
d_gene: .; v_gene: TRBV29-1; abundance: .; j_gene: TRBJ1-3; CDR3nt: TGCAGCGTTGAACAGGGAGTCTCTGGAAACACCATATATTTT; CDR3aa: CSVEQGVSGNTIYF
d_gene: .; v_gene: TRBV12-3/TRBV12-4; abundance: once; j_gene: TRBJ1-3; CDR3nt: TGTGCCAGTTCCATTCCCGGAAACACCATATATTTT; CDR3aa: CASSIPGNTIYF
d_gene: .; v_gene: TRBV5-6; abundance: .; j_gene: TRBJ1-2; CDR3nt: TGTGCCAGCGCCCAAGGGGCGGATGGCTACACCTTC; CDR3aa: CASAQGADGYTF
d_gene: .; v_gene: TRBV6-4; abundance: once; j_gene: TRBJ1-2; CDR3nt: TGTGCCAGCAGTGACGGGGTCTCGAGAGGCTACACCTTC; CDR3aa: CASSDGVSRGYTF
d_gene: .; v_gene: TRBV19; abundance: .; j_gene: TRBJ1-1; CDR3nt: TGTGCCAGTAGTATTTTAGTGAACACTGAAGCTTTCTTT; CDR3aa: CASSILVNTEAFF
d_gene: TRBD2; v_gene: TRBV3-1/TRBV3-2; abundance: .; j_gene: TRBJ2-4; CDR3nt: TGTGCCAGCAGCCAAGATAGCTGCGGGAGGGTAGTAAGTGGTCTAGCCAAAAACATTCAGTACTTC; CDR3aa: CASSQDSCGRVVSGLAKNIQYF
d_gene: TRBD2; v_gene: TRBV3-1/TRBV3-2; abundance: .; j_gene: TRBJ2-3; CDR3nt: TGTGCCAGCAGCCAAGGGATGACTAGCGGGAGAGATACGCAGTATTTT; CDR3aa: CASSQGMTSGRDTQYF
d_gene: TRBD2; v_gene: TRBV5-3; abundance: .; j_gene: TRBJ2-3; CDR3nt: TGTGCCAGAAGCCGTCGGGCGGGAGGGCCGTACACAGATACGCAGTATTTT; CDR3aa: CARSRRAGGPYTDTQYF
d_gene: .; v_gene: TRBV19; abundance: .; j_gene: TRBJ2-2; CDR3nt: TGTGCCAGCCGTGTCCCACCCGGGGAGCTGTTTTTT; CDR3aa: CASRVPPGELFF
d_gene: TRBD1; v_gene: TRBV27; abundance: .; j_gene: TRBJ1-1; CDR3nt: TGTGCCAGCAGTTTATCGACGGGACAGATGAACACTGAAGCTTTCTTT; CDR3aa: CASSLSTGQMNTEAFF
d_gene: .; v_gene: TRBV21-1; abundance: .; j_gene: TRBJ2-3; CDR3nt: TGTGCCAGCACTACAAAAGGCGTATCTAGCACAGATACGCAGTATTTT; CDR3aa: CASTTKGVSSTDTQYF
d_gene: .; v_gene: TRBV5-1; abundance: .; j_gene: TRBJ2-6; CDR3nt: TGCGCCAGCAGCCGTGATTTGTCTGGGGCCAACGTCCTGACTTTC; CDR3aa: CASSRDLSGANVLTF
d_gene: .; v_gene: TRBV5-1; abundance: .; j_gene: TRBJ1-3; CDR3nt: TGCGCCAGCAGCCCCCCGTGGGGCTCTGGAAACACCATATATTTT; CDR3aa: CASSPPWGSGNTIYF